These 4 T cell receptor beta chains were sequenced from one sample in a study of regulatory T cells in long-lasting Graves disease. Construction of the TCR beta libraries employed iRepertoire HTBI primers in conjunction with Arm-PCR of CDR3 regions. MiXCR was run by TCRdb on the multiplex PCR reads, yielding one entry per CDR3 protein. In the table there are about 470,000 distinct CDR3 sequences, about 22% of which are singletons. Time point noted: persistent/refractory GD, antithyroid drugs over 5 years with positive TRAb. Isolated PBMC RNA provided the starting material for the TCR library. Sequences were derived from peripheral blood mononuclear cells (PBMCs), sampled when the disease was refractory, from a patient treated with antithyroid drugs. The receptors originated from a female donor with Graves disease.

The chain couples TRBV12-3 or TRBV12-4 to TRBJ2-5; 10 nucleotides align to TRBD1. J was trimmed by 4 bases and V by 5 bases; bases with no gene match: 7. The CDR3 has 15 amino acids. The CDR3 bases are TGTGCCAGCAGTATTCTGACAGGGGGCGCAGAGACCCAGTACTTC. This gives the protein CASSILTGGAETQYF.

This clonotype was seen a handful of times. The genes are TRBV24-1 and TRBJ2-5; D not certain. V was shortened by 0 bases and J by 4 bases, with 14 bases between the two germline ends. The CDR3 length is 16 residues. Looked up from germline, CDR1 is KGHDR and CDR2 is SFDVKD. CDR3 nucleotides: TGTGCCACCAGTGATTTGCAGAAGGACGGCGGAGAGACCCAGTACTTC. Protein sequence: CATSDLQKDGGETQYF.

This clonotype was detected ten times or more. The chain has TRBV7-8 and TRBJ1-4, with D perhaps matching TRBD1 (5 bases). The CDR3 has 13 residues. With 5 bases removed from V and 6 bases from J, the gap between germline ends came to 10 bases. CDR1 is SGHVS and CDR2 is FQNEAQ in the germline V gene. Written as DNA, the CDR3 is TGTGCCAGCAGCGTCGGGGCAGATGAAAAACTGTTTTTT. It translates to CASSVGADEKLFF.

This clonotype was picked up a small number of times. The CDR3 reads CASRAGGGLNTEAFF. In nucleotides, the CDR3 is TGTGCCAGCAGGGCAGGGGGAGGACTGAACACTGAAGCTTTCTTT. This rearrangement joins TRBV5-6 to TRBJ1-1; 7 nucleotides align to TRBD1. CDR3 length: 15 residues. V gave up 5 bases and J gave up 0 bases; unmatched junction bases: 7. The germline gives CDR1 SGHDT, CDR2 YYEEEE.